The 18 T cell receptor beta chains below were found in one sample sequenced in a study of blood T cell repertoires in COVID-19 (TCRdb year 2020). Library preparation used the immunoSEQ multiplex PCR assay. Entries here come from immuneACCESS through TCRdb and include only in-frame sequences with V and J called. Some clones fail to appear in such tables; in the studies checked, an unresolved V gene covers under half of the shortfall, and the cause of the remainder is unknown. The table for this sample lists approximately 180,000 clones; 70% to 90% of them were counted only once. Around a fifth of the sample is held by the ten biggest clonotypes. Sequencing was done on a sample of peripheral blood. The receptors stem from a man aged 60 to 75 with active or convalescent COVID-19.

V usage is TRBV12-3 or TRBV12-4 and J usage is TRBJ1-5; D is ambiguous. The CDR3 loop spans 12 amino acids. Between the trimmed V and J ends, which lost 3 bases and 6 bases, there was a span of 6 bases. CDR3 loop: CASSFTGQPQHF. The DNA of the CDR3 is TGTGCCAGCAGTTTTACCGGTCAGCCCCAGCATTTT.

This sequence joins TRBV5-1 and TRBJ2-7; 7 bases align to TRBD1. The trim removed 2 bases at V and 3 bases at J, leaving 2 bases unmatched. The CDR3 has 13 amino acids. Germline V gene lookup returns CDR1 SGHRS and CDR2 YFSETQ. CDR3 DNA: TGCGCCAGCAGCTTTCGACAGGGCTACGAGCAGTACTTC. Amino acids: CASSFRQGYEQYF.

This clone has only a few counts. The chain uses TRBV6-5 and TRBJ1-1; D is possibly TRBD1 (6 bases). The CDR3 is made up of 14 amino acids. CDR1 is MNHEY, CDR2 SVGAGI, per germline. V was pared by 7 bases and J by 5 bases, with 17 bases between. In DNA form, the CDR3 reads TGTGCCAGCACCAAGCGAGGGGGAGAGACTGAAGCTTTCTTT. It is translated as CASTKRGGETEAFF.

This chain uses TRBV15 with TRBJ2-5; 7 bases map to TRBD2. The CDR3 spans 14 residues. V gave up 5 bases and J gave up 0 bases; unmatched junction bases: 3. In germline, CDR1 is LNHNV, CDR2 YYDKDF (reference sequence). The DNA of the CDR3 is TGTGCCACCAGCCCCGGGGGGAACCAAGAGACCCAGTACTTC. Protein product: CATSPGGNQETQYF. Filled out from reference TRBV15 and TRBJ2-5, the complete variable domain reads DAMVIQNPRYQVTQFGKPVTLSCSQTLNHNVMYWYQQKSSQAPKLLFHYYDKDFNNEADTPDNFQSRRPNTSFCFLDIRSPGLGDTAMYLCATSPGGNQETQYFGPGTRLLVL.

This chain connects TRBV6-7 to TRBJ1-3; D call uncertain. TRBV6-7 is annotated as an ORF whose role is uncertain. There are 17 residues in the CDR3. V lost 5 bases and J 7 bases, leaving 24 bases between the germline ends. DNA of the CDR3: TGTGCCAGCAGTGACCTCGGGGAGGCGCTTAATACGAACACCATATATTTT. Residues: CASSDLGEALNTNTIYF.

This clone was seen once. The chain carries TRBV5-5 and TRBJ2-3; D is possibly TRBD1 (6 bases). Deletions cut 4 bases from V and 0 bases from J, with 12 bases between. In germline, CDR1 is SGHKS, CDR2 YYEKEE (reference sequence). The CDR3 covers 15 residues. CDR3 DNA sequence: TGTGCCAGCAGCCTATACAGGGACAGCACAGATACGCAGTATTTT. Protein sequence: CASSLYRDSTDTQYF. The full variable domain, its missing parts supplied by reference TRBV5-5 and TRBJ2-3, is DAGVTQSPTHLIKTRGQQVTLRCSPISGHKSVSWYQQVLGQGPQFIFQYYEKEERGRGNFPDRFSARQFPNYSSELNVNALLLGDSALYLCASSLYRDSTDTQYFGPGTRLTVL.

The chain recombines TRBV2 with TRBJ2-1; 8 positions match TRBD1. The V and J ends lost 2 bases and 5 bases, in that order; junction bases with no gene match: 5. The V gene's germline CDR1 is SNHLY and CDR2 FYNNEI. The CDR3 totals 15 residues. The CDR3 bases are TGTGCCAGCAGTGAATCCCGACAGGGGAACAATGAGCAGTTCTTC. It translates to CASSESRQGNNEQFF.

The chain joins TRBV5-1 to TRBJ2-2; TRBD1 aligns across 10 bases. The ends lost 4 bases at V and 4 bases at J; junction bases unmatched: 7. The CDR3 has 16 residues. Germline CDR1 SGHRS, CDR2 YFSETQ. The CDR3, as DNA: TGCGCCAGCAGCCATCCGGGACAGGGGCCCACCGGGGAGCTGTTTTTT. As protein: CASSHPGQGPTGELFF.

The V call is TRBV9, the J call TRBJ2-3; no firm D call. The CDR3 sequence is 13 residues long. Germline CDR1 reads SGDLS; CDR2 reads YYNGEE. The V and J ends lost 2 bases and 4 bases respectively, with 8 bases between them. The CDR3 DNA follows: TGTGCCAGCAGCGTTTTGGCCCCAGATACGCAGTATTTT. Its protein product is CASSVLAPDTQYF.

The chain recombines TRBV14 with TRBJ1-1; the D gene is possibly TRBD1 (6 bases). V was shortened by 1 base and J by 6 bases, with 9 bases between the two germline ends. Germline assignment: CDR1 SGHDN and CDR2 FVKESK. This CDR3 has 13 amino acids. CDR3 protein: CASSQVGQSEAFF. The CDR3 nucleotides are TGTGCCAGCAGCCAAGTAGGACAGTCTGAAGCTTTCTTT.

The chain links TRBV7-3 to TRBJ1-6; the match to TRBD1 covers 7 bases. This CDR3 is 15 amino acids long. V lost 2 bases and J lost 5; bases outside the gene matches: 3. CDR1 and CDR2 (germline): SGHTA, FQGTGA. The DNA of the CDR3 is TGTGCCAGCAGCTTAGCAGGGGGGCATAATTCACCCCTCCACTTT. Residues: CASSLAGGHNSPLHF.

CDR3 sequence reads: CASSQTQEELFF. CDR3 sequence (DNA): TGTGCCAGCTCCCAAACACAAGAGGAGCTGTTTTTT. This sequence joins TRBV18 and TRBJ2-2; D remains ambiguous. CDR1 is KGHSH, CDR2 LQKENI, per germline. V was trimmed by 6 bases and J by 10 bases, leaving 12 bases between them. The CDR3 is 12 residues long.

The chain employs TRBV27 and TRBJ1-1; unclear D gene. This CDR3 contains 11 residues. V shed 9 bases and J shed 4 bases, with 9 bases lying between them. Germline V gene data show CDR1 as MNHEY and CDR2 as SMNVEV (reference sequence). CDR3 in DNA: TGTGCCAGTCGTCGGGGCACTGAAGCTTTCTTT. This translates into CASRRGTEAFF.

This clone was recorded only once. The gene calls are TRBV19 and TRBJ1-2; 8 bases align to TRBD1. Unmatched junction bases numbered 9, after V lost 5 bases and J lost 4 bases. The CDR3 length is 15 residues. Looked up from germline, CDR1 is LNHDA and CDR2 is SQIVND (reference sequence). As DNA, the CDR3 is TGTGCCAGTAGTCACACAGGGGGAGTCGTCTATGGCTACACCTTC. Amino acids: CASSHTGGVVYGYTF.

V gene TRBV6-5 combines with J gene TRBJ2-7; D might be TRBD1 (7 bases). V was trimmed by 0 bases and J by 7 bases, leaving 10 bases between them. The CDR3 has 13 residues. Germline CDR1 and CDR2: MNHEY and SVGAGI. The CDR3 DNA reads as TGTGCCAGCAGTTACTCCAGGGGGGTTGAGCAGTACTTC. It translates to CASSYSRGVEQYF.

The chain recombines TRBV3-1 (or the pseudogene TRBV3-2) with TRBJ2-7; 10 bases are shared with TRBD1. Germline V CDR1 and CDR2: LGHDT, YNNKEL (reference sequence). V lost 5 bases to trimming and J lost 2 bases; unmatched junction nucleotides: 6. The CDR3 sequence is 15 residues long. CDR3 nucleotides: TGTGCCAGCAGCAGGGGACAGGGGTGGACCTACGAGCAGTACTTC. This gives the protein CASSRGQGWTYEQYF.

V and J are TRBV5-4 and TRBJ1-6, with D possibly TRBD1 on 5 matching bases. Germline V gene sequence: CDR1 SGHNT, CDR2 YYREEE (reference sequence). V shed 0 bases and J shed 7 bases, with 14 bases lying between them. This CDR3 contains 16 residues. DNA of the CDR3: TGTGCCAGCAGCTTGGAAGGGGCCACTTCGAATTCACCCCTCCACTTT. This codes for CASSLEGATSNSPLHF.

The J gene is TRBJ1-1, the V gene TRBV16; possibly TRBD1 for D (6 bases). The CDR3 is made up of 15 amino acids. V lost 1 base and J lost 4, with 13 bases in between. Germline values: CDR1 KGHSY, CDR2 FQNENV. The CDR3 DNA is TGTGCCAGCAGCCAATTCACGACAGGTTCCACTGAAGCTTTCTTT. It translates to CASSQFTTGSTEAFF.